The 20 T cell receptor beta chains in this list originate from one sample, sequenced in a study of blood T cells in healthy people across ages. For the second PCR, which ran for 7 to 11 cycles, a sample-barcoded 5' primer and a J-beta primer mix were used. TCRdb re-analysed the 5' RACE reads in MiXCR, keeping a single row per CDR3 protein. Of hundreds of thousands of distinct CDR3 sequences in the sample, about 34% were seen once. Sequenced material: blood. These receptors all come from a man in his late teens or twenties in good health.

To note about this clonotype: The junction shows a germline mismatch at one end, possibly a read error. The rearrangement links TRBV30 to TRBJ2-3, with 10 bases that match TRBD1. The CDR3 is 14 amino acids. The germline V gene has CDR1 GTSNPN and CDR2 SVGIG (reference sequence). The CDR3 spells CAWGDRGSIDTQYF. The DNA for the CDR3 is TGTGCCTGGGGGGACAGGGGAAGCATAGATACGCAGTATTTT.

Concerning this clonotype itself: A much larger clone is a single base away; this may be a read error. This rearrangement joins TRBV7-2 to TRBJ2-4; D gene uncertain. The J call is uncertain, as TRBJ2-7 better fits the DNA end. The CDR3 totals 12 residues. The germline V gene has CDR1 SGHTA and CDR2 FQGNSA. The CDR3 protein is CASNIYRGEQYF. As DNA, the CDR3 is TGTGCCAGCAACATATACAGAGGCGAGCAGTACTTC.

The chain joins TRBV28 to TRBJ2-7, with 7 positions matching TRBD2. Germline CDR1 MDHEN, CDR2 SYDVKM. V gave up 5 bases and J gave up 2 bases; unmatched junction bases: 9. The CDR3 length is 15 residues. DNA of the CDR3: TGTGCCAGCAGTCCTGGGGGGGTCGGAACCTACGAGCAGTACTTC. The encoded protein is CASSPGGVGTYEQYF.

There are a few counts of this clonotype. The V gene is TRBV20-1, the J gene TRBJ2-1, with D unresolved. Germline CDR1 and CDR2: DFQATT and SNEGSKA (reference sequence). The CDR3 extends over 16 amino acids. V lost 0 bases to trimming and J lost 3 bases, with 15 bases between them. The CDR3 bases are TGCAGTGCTAGAGAGGGATACACCCTAAACTACAATGAGCAGTTCTTC. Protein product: CSAREGYTLNYNEQFF.

The CDR3 spells CASGMTDTQYF. CDR3 DNA: TGTGCCAGCGGAATGACAGATACGCAGTATTTT. The rearrangement joins TRBV28 to TRBJ2-3; D unresolved. This CDR3 has 11 residues. CDR1 MDHEN and CDR2 SYDVKM come from the germline V gene. V gave up 8 bases and J gave up 3 bases, with 6 bases separating them.

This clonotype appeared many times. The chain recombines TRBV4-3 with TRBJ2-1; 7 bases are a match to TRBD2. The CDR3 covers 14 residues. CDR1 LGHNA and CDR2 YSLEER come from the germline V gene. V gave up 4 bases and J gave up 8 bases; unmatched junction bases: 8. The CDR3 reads CASSRRGTTDEQFF. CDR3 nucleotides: TGCGCCAGCAGCCGGAGAGGGACTACCGATGAGCAGTTCTTC.

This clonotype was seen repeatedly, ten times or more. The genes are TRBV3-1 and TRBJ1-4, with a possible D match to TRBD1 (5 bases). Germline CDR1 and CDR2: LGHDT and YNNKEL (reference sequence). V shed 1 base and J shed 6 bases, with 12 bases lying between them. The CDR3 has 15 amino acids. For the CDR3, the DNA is TGTGCCAGCAGCCAAGTTCCGACAGCTGATGAAAAACTGTTTTTT. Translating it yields CASSQVPTADEKLFF.

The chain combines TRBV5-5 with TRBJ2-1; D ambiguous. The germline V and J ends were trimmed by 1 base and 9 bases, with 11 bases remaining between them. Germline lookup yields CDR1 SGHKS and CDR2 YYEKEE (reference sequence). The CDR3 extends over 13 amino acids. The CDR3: CASSLYGWGEQFF. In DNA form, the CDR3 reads TGTGCCAGCAGCTTGTATGGGTGGGGTGAGCAGTTCTTC. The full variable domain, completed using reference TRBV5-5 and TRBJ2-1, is DAGVTQSPTHLIKTRGQQVTLRCSPISGHKSVSWYQQVLGQGPQFIFQYYEKEERGRGNFPDRFSARQFPNYSSELNVNALLLGDSALYLCASSLYGWGEQFFGPGTRLTVL.

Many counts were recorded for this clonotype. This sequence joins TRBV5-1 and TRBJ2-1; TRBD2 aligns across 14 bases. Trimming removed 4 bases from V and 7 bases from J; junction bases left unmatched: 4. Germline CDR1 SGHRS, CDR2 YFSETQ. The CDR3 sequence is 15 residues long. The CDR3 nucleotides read TGCGCCAGCAGCCAGGGACTAGCGGGGGAAAATGAGCAGTTCTTC. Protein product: CASSQGLAGENEQFF. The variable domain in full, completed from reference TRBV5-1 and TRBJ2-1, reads KAGVTQTPRYLIKTRGQQVTLSCSPISGHRSVSWYQQTPGQGLQFLFEYFSETQRNKGNFPGRFSGRQFSNSRSEMNVSTLELGDSALYLCASSQGLAGENEQFFGPGTRLTVL.

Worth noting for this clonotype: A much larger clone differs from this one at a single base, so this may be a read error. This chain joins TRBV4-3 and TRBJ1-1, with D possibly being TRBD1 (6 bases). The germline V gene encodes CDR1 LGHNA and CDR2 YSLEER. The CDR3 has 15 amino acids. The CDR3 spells CTSSQGSGARTEAFF. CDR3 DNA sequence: TGCACCAGCAGCCAAGGGTCAGGGGCTAGGACTGAAGCTTTCTTT.

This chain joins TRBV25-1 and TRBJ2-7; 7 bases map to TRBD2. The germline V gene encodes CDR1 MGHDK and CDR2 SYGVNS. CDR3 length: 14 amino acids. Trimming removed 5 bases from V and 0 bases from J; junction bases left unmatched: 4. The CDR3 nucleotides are TGTGCCAGCAGTCCTCCGGGGGGCTCCTACGAGCAGTACTTC. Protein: CASSPPGGSYEQYF.

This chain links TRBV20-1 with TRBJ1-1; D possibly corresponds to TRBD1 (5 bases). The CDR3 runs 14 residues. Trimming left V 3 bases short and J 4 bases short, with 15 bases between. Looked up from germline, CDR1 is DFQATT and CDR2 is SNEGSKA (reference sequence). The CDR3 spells CSARKGTSGTEAFF. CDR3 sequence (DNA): TGCAGTGCTAGGAAGGGGACCAGCGGCACTGAAGCTTTCTTT.

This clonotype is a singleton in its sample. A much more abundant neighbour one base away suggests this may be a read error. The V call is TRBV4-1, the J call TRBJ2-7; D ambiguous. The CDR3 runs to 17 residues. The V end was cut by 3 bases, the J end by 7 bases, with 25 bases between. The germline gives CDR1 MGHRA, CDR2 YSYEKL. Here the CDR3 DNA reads TGCGCCAGCAGCCATCAGGCGGTGGCAGCTGGGCTTAATGAGCAGTACTTC. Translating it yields CASSHQAVAAGLNEQYF.

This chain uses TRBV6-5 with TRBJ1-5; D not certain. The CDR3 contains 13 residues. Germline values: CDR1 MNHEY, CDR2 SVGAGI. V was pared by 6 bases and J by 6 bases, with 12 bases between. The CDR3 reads CASSPTHGQPQHF. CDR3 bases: TGTGCCAGCAGCCCAACCCACGGTCAGCCCCAGCATTTT.

The chain's CDR3 is CASSQEFALDNYGYTF. CDR3 nucleotides: TGCGCCAGCAGCCAAGAGTTTGCACTAGACAACTATGGCTACACCTTC. The chain is built from TRBV4-3 and TRBJ1-2; D remains unclear. The CDR3 runs 16 residues. The V end was cut by 0 bases, the J end by 2 bases, with 13 bases between. The germline V gene encodes CDR1 LGHNA and CDR2 YSLEER.

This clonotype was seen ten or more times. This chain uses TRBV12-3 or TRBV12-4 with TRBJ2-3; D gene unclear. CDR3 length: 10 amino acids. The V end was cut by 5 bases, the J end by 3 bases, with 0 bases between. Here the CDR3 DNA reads TGTGCCAGCAGTACAGATACGCAGTATTTT. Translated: CASSTDTQYF.

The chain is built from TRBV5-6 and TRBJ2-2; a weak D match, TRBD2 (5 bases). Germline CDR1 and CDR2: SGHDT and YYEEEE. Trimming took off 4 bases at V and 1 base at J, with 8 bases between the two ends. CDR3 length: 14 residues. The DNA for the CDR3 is TGTGCCAGCAGCGGACTCCGGAACACCGGGGAGCTGTTTTTT. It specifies CASSGLRNTGELFF.

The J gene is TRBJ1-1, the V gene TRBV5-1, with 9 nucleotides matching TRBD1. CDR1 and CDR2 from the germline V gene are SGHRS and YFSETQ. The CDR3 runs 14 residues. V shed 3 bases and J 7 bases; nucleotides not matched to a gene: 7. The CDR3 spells CASSSNRGLSEAFF. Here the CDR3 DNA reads TGCGCCAGCAGCTCGAACAGGGGGCTTAGTGAAGCTTTCTTT.

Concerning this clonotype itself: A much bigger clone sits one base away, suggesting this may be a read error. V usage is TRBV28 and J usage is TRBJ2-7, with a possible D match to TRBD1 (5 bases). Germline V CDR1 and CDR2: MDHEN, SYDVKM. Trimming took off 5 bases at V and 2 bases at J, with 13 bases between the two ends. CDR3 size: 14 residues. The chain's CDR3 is CASSAHRRTYEQYF. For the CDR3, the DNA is TGTGCCAGCAGTGCCCACAGGAGAACCTACGAGCAGTACTTC. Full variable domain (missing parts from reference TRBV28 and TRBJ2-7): DVKVTQSSRYLVKRTGEKVFLECVQDMDHENMFWYRQDPGLGLRLIYFSYDVKMKEKGDIPEGYSVSREKKERFSLILESASTNQTSMYLCASSAHRRTYEQYFGPGTRLTVT.

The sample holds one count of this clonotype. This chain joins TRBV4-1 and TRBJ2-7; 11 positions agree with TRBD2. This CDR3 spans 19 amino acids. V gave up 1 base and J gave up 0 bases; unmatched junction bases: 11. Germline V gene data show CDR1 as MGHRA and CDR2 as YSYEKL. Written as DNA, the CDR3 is TGCGCCAGCAGCCAAGGCCCCCTAGCGGGGGGCGCATTCTCCTACGAGCAGTACTTC. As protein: CASSQGPLAGGAFSYEQYF.